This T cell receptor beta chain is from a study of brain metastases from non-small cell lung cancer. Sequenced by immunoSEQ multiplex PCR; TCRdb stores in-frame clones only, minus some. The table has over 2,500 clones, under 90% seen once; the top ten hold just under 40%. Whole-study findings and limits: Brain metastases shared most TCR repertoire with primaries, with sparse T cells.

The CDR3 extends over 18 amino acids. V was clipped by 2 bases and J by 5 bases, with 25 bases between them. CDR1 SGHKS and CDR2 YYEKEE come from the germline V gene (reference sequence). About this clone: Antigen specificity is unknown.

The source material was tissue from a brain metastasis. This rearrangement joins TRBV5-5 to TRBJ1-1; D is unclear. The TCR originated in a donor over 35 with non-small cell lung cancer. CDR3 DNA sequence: TGTGCCAGCAGCTTATTCTCGTCGGCAGCCCTGATTGCGACTGAAGCTTTCTTT. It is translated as CASSLFSSAALIATEAFF. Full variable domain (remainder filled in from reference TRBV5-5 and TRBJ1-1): DAGVTQSPTHLIKTRGQQVTLRCSPISGHKSVSWYQQVLGQGPQFIFQYYEKEERGRGNFPDRFSARQFPNYSSELNVNALLLGDSALYLCASSLFSSAALIATEAFFGQGTRLTVV.